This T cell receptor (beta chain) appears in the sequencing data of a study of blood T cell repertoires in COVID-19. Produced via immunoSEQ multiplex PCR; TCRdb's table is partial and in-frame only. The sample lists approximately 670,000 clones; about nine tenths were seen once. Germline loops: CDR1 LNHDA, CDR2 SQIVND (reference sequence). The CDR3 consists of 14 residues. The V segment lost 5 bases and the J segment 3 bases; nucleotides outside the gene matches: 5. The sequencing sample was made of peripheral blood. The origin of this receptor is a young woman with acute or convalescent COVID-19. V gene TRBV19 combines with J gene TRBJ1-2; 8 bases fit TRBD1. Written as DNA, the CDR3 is TGTGCCAGTAGTTTCCAGGACAGGGACTATGGCTACACCTTC. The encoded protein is CASSFQDRDYGYTF.